Sequencing of this T cell receptor beta chain was carried out in a study of T cells in tuberculosis. Study at large: CD1B tetramers identified T cells specific for mycobacterial lipid GMM. Whole-study findings and limits: Smaller distances to GMM-specific TCRs suggested their expansion in active tuberculosis. Active tuberculosis cases were adults; controls were adolescents.

At study entry, adolescents had tuberculin skin tests and IGRA screening. In regard to this clone: Its target is not known.

CDR1 is LNHDA and CDR2 is SQIVND in the germline V gene (reference sequence). V trimming: 3 bases; J trimming: 4 bases; junction bases outside the gene matches: 5. There are 15 residues in the CDR3. Assay: immunoSEQ multiplex PCR; the TCRdb copy retains only in-frame clones and omits some. This table has about 43,000 clones, 94% appearing once. The chain is built from TRBV19 and TRBJ2-1; 8 bases are a match to TRBD2. The sequence derives from a donor aged 5 to 30 with latent tuberculosis or without tuberculosis infection. Some clones in this sample may be carry-over from other donors' samples. Sequencing input: PBMCs. The CDR3 sequence: CASSIPSGSYNEQFF. Written as DNA, the CDR3 is TGTGCCAGTAGTATTCCTAGCGGGTCTTACAATGAGCAGTTCTTC.